These 8 T cell receptor beta chains were sequenced from one sample in a study of T cell responses to AZD1222 COVID-19 vaccine. Produced via immunoSEQ multiplex PCR; TCRdb's table is partial and in-frame only. The sample carries tens of thousands of clones, under 95% recorded once. Sequencing used peripheral blood, obtained 28 days after the second AZD1222 dose. The receptors come from an adult who received the AZD1222 COVID-19 vaccine.

This chain connects TRBV19 to TRBJ1-4, with D possibly TRBD1 on 5 matching bases. Germline V lookup: CDR1 LNHDA, CDR2 SQIVND (reference sequence). Trimming took off 8 bases at V and 5 bases at J, with 9 bases between the two ends. The CDR3 consists of 12 residues. The CDR3 DNA reads TGTGCCAGTGGGGGTTTAAATGAAAAACTGTTTTTT. Encoded protein: CASGGLNEKLFF.

The chain has TRBV6-5 and TRBJ2-1, with D maybe TRBD1 (6 bases). The CDR3 has 14 amino acids. The V gene lost 6 bases and the J gene lost 2 bases, with 11 bases spanning the gap. The germline V gene has CDR1 MNHEY and CDR2 SVGAGI. The CDR3 bases are TGTGCCAGCAGCATAGGGGGAGCCTACAATGAGCAGTTCTTC. Translating it yields CASSIGGAYNEQFF.

CDR3 in amino acids: CASSAETYNEQFF. Here the CDR3 DNA reads TGTGCCAGCAGTGCCGAGACTTACAATGAGCAGTTCTTC. The V and J genes are TRBV6-4 and TRBJ2-1, with D hard to call. V was shortened by 4 bases and J by 4 bases, with 8 bases between the two germline ends. CDR3 size: 13 residues. The germline V gene encodes CDR1 MRHNA and CDR2 SNTAGT.

In this sample, this clone turned up once. The J gene is TRBJ2-2, the V gene TRBV29-1; 7 bases are a match to TRBD1. Germline V CDR1 and CDR2: SQVTM, ANQGSEA. The CDR3 consists of 14 residues. With V trimmed by 4 bases and J by 2 bases, 4 bases remained unmatched. The CDR3 loop is CSVAGQLNTGELFF. The CDR3 region has the DNA TGCAGCGTTGCGGGACAGCTTAACACCGGGGAGCTGTTTTTT.

The chain couples TRBV6-6 to TRBJ2-2; 7 positions agree with TRBD1. CDR1 and CDR2 (germline): MNHNY, SVGAGI (reference sequence). The junction had 5 bases not matched to a gene; V was cut back by 5 bases and J by 5 bases. This CDR3 contains 14 residues. The CDR3 here is CASSDRDGTGELFF. In DNA, the CDR3 is TGTGCCAGCAGTGACAGGGATGGTACCGGGGAGCTGTTTTTT.

The chain employs TRBV11-3 and TRBJ2-1; 10 bases fit TRBD1. CDR1 and CDR2 (germline): SGHNT, YENEEA. This CDR3 contains 17 residues. Trimming cost V 0 bases and J 5 bases; bases outside gene matches: 7. The CDR3 loop is CASSLEGYGTGDNEQFF. In nucleotides, the CDR3 is TGTGCCAGCAGCTTAGAAGGGTACGGGACAGGGGACAATGAGCAGTTCTTC.

This clone was observed a handful of times. The V and J genes are TRBV6-5 and TRBJ2-7; the D gene could be TRBD1 or TRBD2 (6 bases each). Deletions cut 7 bases from V and 4 bases from J, with 14 bases between. CDR3 length: 13 residues. Per germline, CDR1 MNHEY and CDR2 SVGAGI. CDR3 region: CASMTGAGYEQYF. DNA of the CDR3: TGTGCCAGCATGACGGGGGCAGGGTACGAGCAGTACTTC.

This clone showed up just once. This sequence joins TRBV7-2 and TRBJ2-5; 7 nucleotides line up with TRBD2. There are 14 residues in the CDR3. Germline lookup yields CDR1 SGHTA and CDR2 FQGNSA. Trimming removed 1 base from V and 6 bases from J; junction bases left unmatched: 5. The chain's CDR3 is CASSLETGGQTQYF. The CDR3 bases are TGTGCCAGCAGCTTAGAAACGGGGGGACAGACCCAGTACTTC.